This entry is about one T cell receptor beta chain. As yet, its antigen is unknown. The source of the sample is a study of T cell clones after liver transplantation. Study details: Apart from a few HCV-positive recipients, transplants were for non-autoimmune, non-viral reasons. Subjects received no induction therapy and standard immunosuppression until randomization at 12-24 months post-transplant. Patients counted as tolerant after at least one year off all immunosuppression, enzymes not exceeding twice normal.

Assay: immunoSEQ multiplex PCR; the TCRdb copy retains only in-frame clones and omits some. The sample holds 50,000 or so clones, approximately 71% seen once. Broader study findings: In 5 of 8 subjects, circulating graft-donor-reactive CD4 TCRbeta sequences fell significantly after transplant.

V was cut by 4 bases and J by 4 bases, with 6 bases left in between. The CDR3 runs 12 residues. Germline loops: CDR1 SGHNT, CDR2 YYREEE (reference sequence). The TCR comes from a human patient who received a liver transplant. Among the T cells, some may be from the graft donor. The sequencing used CD4+ T cells from blood, collected 52 to 60 months after liver transplant. The rearrangement links TRBV5-4 to TRBJ2-1; unclear D gene. DNA of the CDR3: TGTGCCAGCAGCCTGAATTACAATGAGCAGTTCTTC. Residues: CASSLNYNEQFF.